The T cell receptor (beta chain) under discussion was sequenced for a study of cytomegalovirus exposure and HLA in healthy donors. V was pared by 1 base and J by 5 bases, with 15 bases between. The CDR3 is 15 residues long. Germline CDR1 reads SGHRS; CDR2 reads YFSETQ. The PCR had 60 Vbeta and 13 Jbeta primers. Only in-frame clones appear in the TCRdb table, and some are missing; sequencing was by immunoSEQ multiplex PCR. Among about 60,000 clones listed, 60% to 80% were seen once. The receptor comes from a female donor in good health and CMV-seronegative. Sequencing was done on a sample of PBMCs. This chain connects TRBV5-1 to TRBJ1-1, with D possibly matching TRBD1 (6 bases). Here the CDR3 reads CASSLFGTTDTEAFF. Here the CDR3 DNA reads TGCGCCAGCAGCTTGTTTGGGACAACGGATACTGAAGCTTTCTTT.